A single sample gave rise to the 9 T cell receptor beta chains below, sequenced in a study of T cell responses to AZD1222 COVID-19 vaccine. The table came from immunoSEQ multiplex PCR; TCRdb's copy has only in-frame clones and leaves some out. Among approximately 140,000 clones listed, 92% were seen once. Here the sequenced sample was peripheral blood, taken 28 days after the second AZD1222 dose. The receptors shown here come from an adult who received the AZD1222 COVID-19 vaccine.

The chain carries TRBV10-2 and TRBJ2-7; D not resolved. V was pared by 4 bases and J by 6 bases, with 4 bases between. The CDR3 sequence is 10 residues long. Germline-derived CDR1 and CDR2 are WSHSY and SAAADI. The CDR3 sequence is CASSGGEQYF. Written as DNA, the CDR3 is TGCGCCAGCAGTGGGGGCGAGCAGTACTTC.

This clone was observed a handful of times. This chain connects TRBV9 to TRBJ2-2, with D perhaps matching TRBD1 (5 bases). The CDR3 sequence is 16 residues long. Per germline, CDR1 SGDLS and CDR2 YYNGEE. The V end was cut by 7 bases, the J end by 3 bases, with 19 bases between. The CDR3 DNA reads TGTGCCAGCTCTGACAGCCTAAGTCGAGACACCGGGGAGCTGTTTTTT. Translated: CASSDSLSRDTGELFF.

V usage is TRBV10-3 and J usage is TRBJ2-1, with 11 bases lining up with TRBD2. The CDR3 runs to 16 residues. CDR1 and CDR2 (germline): ENHRY, SYGVKD. Trimming took 5 bases from V and 4 from J; bases not matched to a gene: 7. As DNA, the CDR3 is TGTGCCATCAGTTACCAAACTAGCGGGAGTTACAATGAGCAGTTCTTC. As protein: CAISYQTSGSYNEQFF.

V is TRBV6-5 and J is TRBJ2-1; TRBD2 matches at 10 bases. Unmatched junction bases numbered 3, after V lost 6 bases and J lost 4 bases. Germline V gene sequence: CDR1 MNHEY, CDR2 SVGAGI. The CDR3 covers 14 residues. CDR3 sequence (DNA): TGTGCCAGCAGGGGGACTAGCGCTTACAATGAGCAGTTCTTC. This codes for CASRGTSAYNEQFF.

This clone has only one observation. This chain connects TRBV24-1 to TRBJ2-5; D tentatively reads TRBD1 or TRBD2 (5 bases each). Looked up from germline, CDR1 is KGHDR and CDR2 is SFDVKD. V was pared by 9 bases and J by 2 bases, with 18 bases between. The CDR3 has 15 residues. CDR3 nucleotides: TGTGCCACCGCAGAGAATTCGGGACCGCAAGAGACCCAGTACTTC. Its protein product is CATAENSGPQETQYF.

V is TRBV5-1 and J is TRBJ2-3; D not certain. CDR1 and CDR2 from the germline V gene are SGHRS and YFSETQ. The length of the CDR3 is 14 residues. The ends were cut back, 1 base at V and 5 bases at J, with 11 bases in the middle. The CDR3 DNA is TGCGCCAGCAGCTTGTTAGGAGTCCAAGATACGCAGTATTTT. It translates to CASSLLGVQDTQYF.

The J gene is TRBJ2-1, the V gene TRBV7-9, with D unresolved. Germline lookup yields CDR1 SEHNR and CDR2 FQNEAQ (reference sequence). CDR3 length: 14 amino acids. V dropped 1 base and J dropped 7 bases, with 11 bases sitting between them. For the CDR3, the DNA is TGTGCCAGCAGCTTAGGTATTTTGGGGAATGAGCAGTTCTTC. It encodes CASSLGILGNEQFF.

V and J are TRBV6-6 and TRBJ1-5, with TRBD1 identical over 9 bases. V lost 6 bases, J lost 5 bases, and 5 bases stayed unmatched. From germline, CDR1 is MNHNY and CDR2 SVGAGI (reference sequence). This CDR3 spans 14 amino acids. In DNA form, the CDR3 reads TGTGCCAGCAGCGGACAGGGGCCATATCAGCCCCAGCATTTT. Translating it yields CASSGQGPYQPQHF.

This chain connects TRBV18 to TRBJ2-5; no reliable D call. The CDR3 is made up of 13 amino acids. CDR1 and CDR2 (germline): KGHSH, LQKENI. V gave up 2 bases and J gave up 1 base, with 5 bases separating them. The CDR3 DNA reads as TGTGCCAGCTCACCAAGCGCCCAAGAGACCCAGTACTTC. Residues: CASSPSAQETQYF.